Detailed here is one TCR beta chain. This clonotype was picked up a small number of times. The specificity of this receptor is unknown. The record has no base qualities; no much larger clone is one base away. These data belong to a study of blood T cells in healthy people across ages (dated by TCRdb to between 2014 and 2016). Regarding the complete study: In model experiments, template switching captured about one uniquely barcoded TCR beta cDNA molecule for every two T cells. Using deep sequencing normalized with unique cDNA molecular identifiers, the study measured how TCR beta repertoire diversity changes with age. Donors were grouped into four age groups: young (average roughly 16 years), middle-aged (roughly 38), aged (62) and long-lived (approximately 75). Donors of different ages were randomly distributed across sequencing lanes to avoid experimental bias. The study analyzed two additional independent replicas of 1 million unique cDNA reads from the same blood draw for two donors, one aged 18 to 29 and one aged 80 or older. The investigation overall reported the following: Conclusive comparison of naive and antigen-experienced compartments was prevented by the profiling of bulk unsorted PBMCs. Observed TCR beta diversity correlated strongly with the percentage of naive T cells measured by flow cytometry. Total diversity estimates from one million sequenced T cells were considered lower bounds and underestimates. Compared with the aged group, the long-lived group had more naive CD4+ T cells, fewer expanded clones and increased TCR diversity, a pattern suggesting age selection. Observed TCR beta diversity per million T cells fell roughly linearly with age, and a significant reduction was already apparent by age roughly 40. Because the CMV infection status of the donors was unknown, age-related changes in expanded clonotypes may potentially have been confounded.

The 40 or so donors, aged about 6 to 100 years, were systemically healthy Caucasian individuals from Russia. Roughly 9.5 milliliters of peripheral blood were drawn from each donor into EDTA-treated Vacutainer tubes. Ficoll-Paque density-gradient centrifugation was used to isolate PBMCs, with at least 6.5 million obtained per sample. Trizol reagent was used to extract total RNA from PBMCs, with at least 6 micrograms per sample. For every donor, flow cytometry on a PBMC aliquot measured the percentage of naive CD45RAhigh/CD27high T cells. Reading the germline V gene gives CDR1 MNHEY and CDR2 SVGEGT. The CDR3 measures 14 amino acids from cysteine to phenylalanine. CDR3 DNA only is kept here, 42 bases in frame from base 1. Trimming removed 3 bases from V and 6 bases from J, leaving 14 bases between the germline ends. Receptors were amplified or captured by 5' RACE. Sequencing took place on an Illumina HiSeq 2500. A second about 7 to 12 cycle PCR used a sample-barcoded 5' primer and a J-beta primer mix. A unique molecular identifier was introduced onto each TCR beta cDNA molecule by a template-switch 5' adaptor carrying 12 random nucleotides. At least 2.5 million CDR3-containing paired-end reads were obtained from each sample. All of the RNA was converted into first-strand cDNA using the Mint cDNA synthesis kit, with a TRBC-specific oligonucleotide serving as the primer. All cDNA was treated with uracil-DNA glycosylase and then went through a first 18-cycle PCR with the universal primers M1SS and BC2_uni_R. In the paper's pipeline: For normalization, 1 million high-quality reads, each with a distinct molecular identifier, were randomly selected from each sample. Reads with shared molecular identifiers were discarded instead of being binned into consensus sequences. MiTCR, with a Q25 quality threshold and the strictest error-elimination algorithm, was used for CDR3 identification, clonotype clustering and error correction. Lower-bound total TCR beta diversity was estimated with a nonparametric unseen species model using Euler transformation. Using fastp at Q25 and MiXCR, TCRdb reprocessed the public reads and kept productive beta chains. Identical CDR3 proteins give one entry, which carries the most common genes and DNA. TCRdb's processing, not the study's, gives the V and J calls here. This sample comprises about 750,000 distinct CDR3 sequences, approximately 55% of them detected only once. 41% of the sample goes to the ten largest clones.

The clonotype was recovered from a man at least 80 years old in good health. The chain joins TRBV6-2 or TRBV6-3 to TRBJ1-1, with a weak D call of TRBD1 (5 bases match). The material sequenced was blood. The DNA reads TGTGCCAGCAGTTATCGGGGCCCGCCGGCTGAAGCTTTCTTT. Its protein product is CASSYRGPPAEAFF.